This T cell receptor (beta chain) emerged from a study of cytomegalovirus exposure and HLA in healthy donors. Study-level points and caveats: Many donors shared some public TCRs, even though most TCR sequences were rare. It was reportedly the case that the classifier diagnosed cytomegalovirus status with high specificity and sensitivity. The study labeled approximately 150 TCR beta chains cytomegalovirus-associated.

After removal of 3 bases from V and 3 bases from J, the junction contained 3 bases not matched to a gene. Germline V gene sequence: CDR1 SGDLS, CDR2 YYNGEE. The CDR3 length is 14 residues. Using immunoSEQ multiplex PCR, the repertoire was profiled, and TCRdb retains in-frame clones only, with some absent. Altogether approximately 70,000 clones are present, about 94% being singletons, with the ten largest covering roughly 3.2%. In the case of this clone: Its antigen remains unidentified.

Sequenced material: PBMCs. This clonotype was obtained from a young woman in good health and CMV-seropositive. The V gene is TRBV9, the J gene TRBJ1-3; 7 nucleotides agree with TRBD1. CDR3 in amino acids: CASSDNRGGNTIYF. The CDR3 DNA reads as TGTGCCAGCAGCGACAACAGGGGTGGAAACACCATATATTTT.